The clone carrying this T cell receptor beta chain came up a few times. The data belong to a study of T cells in Graves' hyperthyroidism and ophthalmopathy. What was amplified from RNA transcripts were TCR beta CDR3 regions. First-round RT-PCR of the TCR CDR3 relied on the HTBI primer set. In TCRdb, the multiplex PCR reads were re-called with MiXCR into one record per CDR3 protein. Here the sample spans about 770,000 distinct CDR3 sequences, around 20% being singletons. Sequenced input: blood. The receptor was derived from a woman in her forties or fifties with Graves' hyperthyroidism that later progressed to Graves' ophthalmopathy.

The CDR3 DNA follows: TGTGCCAGCAGCCGGCCAACAACAGATACGCAGTATTTT. It yields the protein CASSRPTTDTQYF. This chain uses TRBV9 with TRBJ2-3; D is ambiguous. Germline V gene sequence: CDR1 SGDLS, CDR2 YYNGEE. The length of the CDR3 is 13 residues. Between the trimmed V and J ends, which lost 4 bases and 3 bases, there was a span of 9 bases.